The sequence of this TCR beta chain was determined in a study of Ad26.COV2.S vaccination and SARS-CoV-2 variants. Study-wide context: Of the COV1001 trial arms, the Ad26.COV2.S arm included the donor.

The sample's treatment: some 19 received Ad26.COV2.S at low or high dose, single or two shots; 5 received placebo; per-sample allocation not given. The samples date from day 63 after the first vaccine or placebo injection. Findings and caveats of the study: Participants in the vaccine arm had higher spike-specific TCR breadth; placebo recipients had lower.

Remarks on this clone: Its antigen remains unknown.

TCRdb keeps only in-frame clones here, not all; method: immunoSEQ multiplex PCR. The sample contains roughly 700,000 clones, 89% of which appear only once. The CDR3 length is 14 residues. Germline assignment: CDR1 SEHNR and CDR2 FQNEAQ (reference sequence). V dropped 5 bases and J dropped 0 bases, with 5 bases sitting between them. The chain uses TRBV7-9 and TRBJ2-6, with unresolved D. The receptor was isolated from a person between 18 and 60 years old who received the Ad26.COV2.S COVID-19 vaccine or a placebo. The sequences come from peripheral blood, collected in a trial of Ad26.COV2.S vaccine versus placebo. Here the CDR3 DNA reads TGTGCCAGCAGCGGCATCTCTGGGGCCAACGTCCTGACTTTC. Its translation is CASSGISGANVLTF. Together with reference TRBV7-9 and TRBJ2-6, the CDR3 gives the full variable domain: DTGVSQNPRHKITKRGQNVTFRCDPISEHNRLYWYRQTLGQGPEFLTYFQNEAQLEKSRLLSDRFSAERPKGSFSTLEIQRTEQGDSAMYLCASSGISGANVLTFGAGSRLTVL.